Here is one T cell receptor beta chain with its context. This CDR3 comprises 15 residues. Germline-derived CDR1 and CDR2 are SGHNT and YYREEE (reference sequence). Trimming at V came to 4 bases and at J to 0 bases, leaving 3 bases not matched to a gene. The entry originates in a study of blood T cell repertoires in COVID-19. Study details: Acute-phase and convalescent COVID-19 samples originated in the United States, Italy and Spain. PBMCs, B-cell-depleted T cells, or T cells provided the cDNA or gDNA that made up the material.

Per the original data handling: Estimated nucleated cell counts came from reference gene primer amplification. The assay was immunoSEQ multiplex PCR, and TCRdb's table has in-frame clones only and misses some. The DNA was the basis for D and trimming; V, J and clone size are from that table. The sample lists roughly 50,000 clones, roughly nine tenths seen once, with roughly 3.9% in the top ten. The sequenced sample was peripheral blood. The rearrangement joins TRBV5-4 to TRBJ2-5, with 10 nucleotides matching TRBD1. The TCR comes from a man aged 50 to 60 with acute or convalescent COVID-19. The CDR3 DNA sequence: TGTGCCAGCAGCCAGGGACAGGGGAACCAAGAGACCCAGTACTTC. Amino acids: CASSQGQGNQETQYF.